The 17 T cell receptor beta chains below come from one sample, sequenced in a study of Ad26.COV2.S vaccination and SARS-CoV-2 variants. Sequencing used immunoSEQ multiplex PCR; TCRdb keeps in-frame clones, though not all of them. The sample includes about 350,000 clones, around 88% of them seen just once. Regarding treatment: around 19 received Ad26.COV2.S at low or high dose, single or two shots; about 5 received placebo; per-sample allocation not given. On day 63 after the first injection, vaccine and placebo recipients gave samples. This material consisted of peripheral blood, taken in a trial of Ad26.COV2.S vaccine versus placebo. Receptors originate from a person aged 18-60 years who received the Ad26.COV2.S COVID-19 vaccine or a placebo.

In its sample, this clone was seen once. This chain links TRBV12-3 or TRBV12-4 with TRBJ2-2; no clear D gene. V lost 6 bases and J 6 bases, leaving 5 bases between the germline ends. This CDR3 has 11 residues. The CDR3 here is CASSPSGELFF. The CDR3 DNA sequence: TGTGCCAGCAGCCCTTCCGGGGAGCTGTTTTTT.

The chain has TRBV10-3 and TRBJ2-1; TRBD2 aligns across 15 bases. This CDR3 contains 16 residues. Germline V lookup: CDR1 ENHRY, CDR2 SYGVKD. V trimming: 5 bases; J trimming: 9 bases; junction bases outside the gene matches: 8. DNA for the CDR3: TGTGCCATCAGTTCTTTGTCGGGACTAGCGGGGGGTGAGCAGTTCTTC. It specifies CAISSLSGLAGGEQFF.

The chain carries TRBV5-1 and TRBJ1-4; unclear D gene. CDR1 and CDR2 from the germline V gene are SGHRS and YFSETQ. V was clipped by 0 bases and J by 8 bases, with 14 bases between them. CDR3 length: 15 amino acids. The CDR3 region has the DNA TGCGCCAGCAGCTTGGATCCCCAAGATTCGGAAAAACTGTTTTTT. This translates into CASSLDPQDSEKLFF.

This chain joins TRBV5-6 and TRBJ1-4; TRBD1 is a possible D gene (5 bases). V lost 3 bases and J 0 bases, leaving 12 bases between the germline ends. Looked up from germline, CDR1 is SGHDT and CDR2 is YYEEEE. The CDR3 extends over 16 amino acids. The CDR3 coding sequence is TGTGCCAGCAGCTGGGGGACGGGCACAACTAATGAAAAACTGTTTTTT. This encodes CASSWGTGTTNEKLFF.

The chain employs TRBV27 and TRBJ2-1, with 10 bases fitting TRBD2. The V gene's germline CDR1 is MNHEY and CDR2 SMNVEV (reference sequence). The J segment lost 9 bases and the V segment lost 4 bases, leaving 6 bases of the junction unmatched. This CDR3 comprises 14 residues. CDR3 loop: CASSWLAGDVEQFF. CDR3 nucleotides: TGTGCCAGCAGTTGGCTAGCGGGAGATGTTGAGCAGTTCTTC.

The V gene is TRBV7-9, the J gene TRBJ1-1; D not resolved. Germline V lookup: CDR1 SEHNR, CDR2 FQNEAQ (reference sequence). The CDR3 is made up of 13 amino acids. With 6 bases removed from V and 1 base from J, the gap between germline ends came to 9 bases. CDR3 sequence reads: CASRQTANTEAFF. The CDR3 coding sequence is TGTGCCAGCAGACAAACAGCGAACACTGAAGCTTTCTTT.

The table lists this clone with many counts. Distinct nucleotide sequences in the sample also encode this CDR3. This rearrangement joins TRBV5-1 to TRBJ1-1, with TRBD1 as a possible D gene (5 bases). This CDR3 has 15 residues. V lost 0 bases and J 1 base, leaving 10 bases between the germline ends. CDR1 and CDR2 (germline): SGHRS, YFSETQ. The chain's CDR3 is CASSLVGGPNTEAFF. CDR3 bases: TGCGCCAGCAGCTTGGTTGGGGGTCCGAACACTGAAGCTTTCTTT.

Turning to this clone: The same CDR3 arises from other DNA sequences in this sample as well. Written as DNA, the CDR3 is TGTGCCAGCAGTCAGGGAGGTTCAGGCCAGCCCCAGCATTTT. It is translated as CASSQGGSGQPQHF. V gene TRBV28 combines with J gene TRBJ1-5, with a weak D call TRBD1 (5 bases). The CDR3 totals 14 residues. V lost 5 bases, J lost 7 bases, and 15 bases lay in between. Germline-derived CDR1 and CDR2 are MDHEN and SYDVKM.

The chain joins TRBV12-5 to TRBJ1-1; 8 bases are a match to TRBD1. After removal of 1 base from V and 5 bases from J, the junction contained 6 bases not matched to a gene. Per germline, CDR1 LGHNT and CDR2 FRNRAP. The CDR3 contains 15 residues. CDR3 loop: CASGLARTGSTEAFF. The CDR3 nucleotides are TGTGCTAGTGGTTTGGCTCGGACAGGGAGTACTGAAGCTTTCTTT.

The chain joins TRBV10-3 to TRBJ2-1; D call uncertain. The CDR3 sequence is 12 residues long. V lost 4 bases and J 5 bases, leaving 6 bases between the germline ends. Germline-derived CDR1 and CDR2 are ENHRY and SYGVKD. The CDR3 spells CAISGTDNEQFF. CDR3 nucleotides: TGTGCCATCAGTGGGACGGACAATGAGCAGTTCTTC.

This sequence joins TRBV7-2 and TRBJ1-2; TRBD1 aligns across 9 bases. CDR1 and CDR2 (germline): SGHTA, FQGNSA. With 5 bases clipped from V and 8 bases from J, the junction kept 3 bases outside the gene matches. The CDR3 runs to 12 residues. CDR3 in DNA: TGTGCCAGCAGCCGGACAGGGGAAGGCTACACCTTC. Protein: CASSRTGEGYTF.

The rearrangement joins TRBV5-1 to TRBJ2-1, with 7 bases aligning to TRBD2. The CDR3 sequence is 16 residues long. J lost 6 bases, V lost 0 bases, and 9 bases had no gene match. Germline V gene sequence: CDR1 SGHRS, CDR2 YFSETQ. CDR3 in amino acids: CASSLAGASGPNEQFF. The CDR3 nucleotides read TGCGCCAGCAGCTTGGCCGGGGCTAGCGGCCCCAATGAGCAGTTCTTC. The full variable domain, its missing parts supplied by reference TRBV5-1 and TRBJ2-1, is KAGVTQTPRYLIKTRGQQVTLSCSPISGHRSVSWYQQTPGQGLQFLFEYFSETQRNKGNFPGRFSGRQFSNSRSEMNVSTLELGDSALYLCASSLAGASGPNEQFFGPGTRLTVL.

V usage is TRBV5-1 and J usage is TRBJ2-3, with TRBD1 as a possible D gene (5 bases). This CDR3 has 13 amino acids. CDR1 is SGHRS and CDR2 is YFSETQ in the germline V gene. Trimming removed 3 bases at V and 5 bases at J, with 10 bases between. Here the CDR3 reads CASSWQGEDTQYF. For the CDR3, the DNA is TGCGCCAGCAGCTGGCAGGGTGAAGATACGCAGTATTTT.

The V and J genes are TRBV10-1 and TRBJ1-1; unclear D gene. The CDR3 contains 14 residues. The V gene's germline CDR1 is WNHNN and CDR2 SYGVQD (reference sequence). The V end was cut by 0 bases, the J end by 4 bases, with 9 bases between. The CDR3 DNA sequence: TGCGCCAGCAGTGAGTCTACGTTGGCCACTGAAGCTTTCTTT. This sequence encodes CASSESTLATEAFF.

The V gene is TRBV12-5, the J gene TRBJ1-3; D remains unclear. CDR3 size: 14 residues. In germline, CDR1 is LGHNT, CDR2 FRNRAP. Between the trimmed V and J ends, which lost 3 bases and 7 bases, there was a span of 13 bases. CDR3 amino acids: CASGLSTQRNTIYF. The CDR3 DNA is TGTGCTAGTGGTTTATCCACCCAGCGGAACACCATATATTTT.

In regard to this clone: Distinct nucleotide sequences in the sample also encode this CDR3. The rearrangement joins TRBV29-1 to TRBJ2-7, with 9 bases identical to TRBD1. J was trimmed by 2 bases and V by 0 bases; bases with no gene match: 5. The CDR3 covers 15 residues. Germline V lookup: CDR1 SQVTM, CDR2 ANQGSEA. The CDR3 DNA reads as TGCAGCGTTGAAGATAGGACAGGGGTTCCCTACGAGCAGTACTTC. Translated: CSVEDRTGVPYEQYF.

This chain connects TRBV5-1 to TRBJ1-3, with D unclear. V dropped 0 bases and J dropped 0 bases, with 4 bases sitting between them. Germline lookup yields CDR1 SGHRS and CDR2 YFSETQ. The CDR3 loop spans 14 amino acids. CDR3 nucleotides: TGCGCCAGCAGCTTGGGAGTCTCTGGAAACACCATATATTTT. This encodes CASSLGVSGNTIYF.